These 26 T cell receptor beta chains were sequenced from one sample in a study of blood T cells in healthy people across ages. Sample-barcoded 5' priming and a J-beta primer mix drove a second PCR of roughly 7 to 11 cycles. A single record per CDR3 protein comes from TCRdb applying MiXCR to the 5' RACE reads. The table has hundreds of thousands of distinct CDR3 sequences, 24% seen once; the top ten hold just under 9%. Separately, the same data were catalogued under a study of T cells of mothers and their children.

Sequencing used blood. Every receptor here comes from a boy aged 10-17 years in good health.

This clonotype has just a few counts. CDR3 sequence (DNA): TGTGCCAGCAGTCTCCGGACAGGGGGGGACAATGAGCAGTTCTTC. As protein: CASSLRTGGDNEQFF. The chain has TRBV12-3 or TRBV12-4 and TRBJ2-1; 10 nucleotides agree with TRBD1. The CDR3 has 15 residues. V trimming: 5 bases; J trimming: 5 bases; junction bases outside the gene matches: 6.

The V and J genes are TRBV7-3 and TRBJ2-5; D perhaps matches TRBD2 (9 bases). Judging by the DNA end, TRBJ2-1 fits better; the J call may be wrong. Per the germline V gene, CDR1 is SGHTA and CDR2 is FQGTGA. The CDR3 contains 22 residues. CDR3 residues: CASSLYPARTGTGGRAWDEQFF. CDR3 in DNA: TGTGCCAGCAGCTTATATCCCGCCCGGACAGGGACAGGCGGGAGGGCCTGGGATGAGCAGTTCTTC.

The rearrangement links TRBV7-9 to TRBJ2-1; TRBD2 aligns across 8 bases. The CDR3 is made up of 15 amino acids. Per germline, CDR1 SEHNR and CDR2 FQNEAQ (reference sequence). With V trimmed by 6 bases and J by 3 bases, 7 bases remained unmatched. This chain's CDR3 is CASSYSGTHYNEQFF. CDR3 nucleotide sequence: TGTGCCAGCAGTTATAGCGGGACTCACTACAATGAGCAGTTCTTC.

This clonotype was seen only once. The chain has TRBV19 and TRBJ2-6, with a weak D call TRBD2 (5 bases). CDR1 LNHDA and CDR2 SQIVND come from the germline V gene (reference sequence). The V end was cut by 7 bases, the J end by 4 bases, with 11 bases between. This CDR3 has 14 residues. CDR3 coding DNA: TGTGCCAGTAATAGAGGGTCCGGGGCCAACGTCCTGACTTTC. As protein: CASNRGSGANVLTF.

V is TRBV21-1 and J is TRBJ2-5; the DNA was not used to check the table's D call, TRBD2. The J call may be incorrect, as the DNA end agrees better with TRBJ2-7. TRBV21-1 is given as a pseudogene. This CDR3 region has 16 residues. The DNA for the CDR3 is TGTGCCAGCAGCAAAGAGGAGACTAGCGGGAGTTACGAGCAGTACTTC. It translates to CASSKEETSGSYEQYF.

The chain carries TRBV16 and TRBJ1-3; unclear D gene. Germline CDR1 and CDR2: KGHSY and FQNENV. The CDR3 consists of 15 residues. V lost 0 bases and J 1 base, leaving 7 bases between the germline ends. In DNA, the CDR3 is TGTGCCAGCAGCCAATCCCGGGTTTCTGGAAACACCATATATTTT. Amino acids: CASSQSRVSGNTIYF.

This clonotype has only a few counts. This chain links TRBV7-9 with TRBJ1-1; possibly TRBD1 for D (5 bases). The length of the CDR3 is 13 residues. Trimming stripped 4 bases from V and 4 bases from J, with 10 bases between. Germline-derived CDR1 and CDR2 are SEHNR and FQNEAQ (reference sequence). The CDR3 DNA is TGTGCCAGCAGCTCGTACCAGGGCACTGAAGCTTTCTTT. Translating gives CASSSYQGTEAFF.

This clonotype was picked up a small number of times. One end of the junction varies from germline; a read error may be responsible. The chain uses TRBV5-5 and TRBJ2-5; D gene unclear. The CDR3 sequence is 15 residues long. Germline CDR1 reads SGHKS; CDR2 reads YYEKEE (reference sequence). In nucleotides, the CDR3 is TGTGCCAGCAGCTTGGATGTACTCCCGCAAGAGACCCAGCACTTC. This gives the protein CASSLDVLPQETQHF.

The gene calls are TRBV7-9 and TRBJ2-4; D unresolved. Germline V lookup: CDR1 SEHNR, CDR2 FQNEAQ (reference sequence). The CDR3 is 20 residues long. The ends were cut back, 6 bases at V and 0 bases at J, with 27 bases in the middle. CDR3: CASSQIIPSSSDLAKNIQYF. CDR3 sequence (DNA): TGTGCCAGCAGTCAGATCATCCCTTCTAGTTCCGATCTAGCCAAAAACATTCAGTACTTC.

V usage is TRBV4-2 and J usage is TRBJ2-5, with D possibly TRBD2 on 6 matching bases. The DNA matches TRBJ2-1 better at its end, which makes the J call doubtful. Germline V gene sequence: CDR1 LGHNA, CDR2 YNFKEQ. The CDR3 covers 16 residues. CDR3 sequence reads: CASSQDFTSRYSEQFF. The CDR3 DNA sequence: TGTGCCAGCAGCCAAGATTTCACTAGCCGATACTCTGAGCAGTTCTTC.

The chain has TRBV5-6 and TRBJ1-2, with a possible D match to TRBD1 (6 bases). Germline CDR1 SGHDT, CDR2 YYEEEE. Trimming took 2 bases from V and 7 from J, leaving 15 bases between them. The CDR3 extends over 14 amino acids. CDR3 residues: CASSLVEQGSGYTF. The CDR3, as DNA: TGTGCCAGCAGCTTAGTCGAACAGGGCTCTGGCTACACCTTC. The whole variable domain, filled in from reference TRBV5-6 and TRBJ1-2, reads DAGVTQSPTHLIKTRGQQVTLRCSPKSGHDTVSWYQQALGQGPQFIFQYYEEEERQRGNFPDRFSGHQFPNYSSELNVNALLLGDSALYLCASSLVEQGSGYTFGSGTRLTVV.

A few counts support this clonotype. The J gene is TRBJ1-2, the V gene TRBV27, with no clear D. V lost 3 bases, J lost 4 bases, and 12 bases lay in between. This CDR3 is 14 amino acids long. Germline lookup yields CDR1 MNHEY and CDR2 SMNVEV (reference sequence). CDR3 nucleotides: TGTGCCAGCAGTTTTAATAGGGCCGGCTATGGCTACACCTTC. Protein product: CASSFNRAGYGYTF.

The chain has TRBV2 and TRBJ2-7; 12 positions match TRBD2. The CDR3 is made up of 15 amino acids. Germline CDR1 SNHLY, CDR2 FYNNEI. Trimming at V came to 7 bases and at J to 3 bases, leaving 7 bases not matched to a gene. The CDR3 is CASKERTSGVYEQYF. The DNA for the CDR3 is TGTGCCAGCAAAGAACGGACTAGCGGGGTCTACGAGCAGTACTTC.

This clonotype was counted a few times. The chain recombines TRBV7-2 with TRBJ1-1, with D perhaps TRBD1 (5 bases). V lost 1 base to trimming and J lost 11 bases, with 14 bases between them. Looked up from germline, CDR1 is SGHTA and CDR2 is FQGNSA. The CDR3 runs 13 residues. CDR3 protein: CASSLGSGTRAFF. CDR3 nucleotides: TGTGCCAGCAGCTTAGGCAGCGGGACGCGGGCTTTCTTT. Based on the CDR3 plus reference TRBV7-2 and TRBJ1-1, the full variable domain is GAGVSQSPSNKVTEKGKDVELRCDPISGHTALYWYRQSLGQGLEFLIYFQGNSAPDKSGLPSDRFSAERTGGSVSTLTIQRTQQEDSAVYLCASSLGSGTRAFFGQGTRLTVV.

In this sample, this clonotype turned up a few times. V gene TRBV6-2 or TRBV6-3 combines with J gene TRBJ2-1; 15 bases map to TRBD2. The CDR3 has 16 amino acids. Germline assignment: CDR1 MNHEY and CDR2 SVGEGT. Unmatched junction bases numbered 17, after V lost 7 bases and J lost 16 bases. The DNA for the CDR3 is TGTGCCAGCACCCGAGCTGGACTAGCGGGAGGGCTCGGCGAATTCTTC. It specifies CASTRAGLAGGLGEFF.

This clonotype was counted at least ten times. The chain recombines TRBV29-1 with TRBJ2-3; 12 nucleotides align to TRBD1. The V and J ends lost 4 bases and 2 bases, in that order; junction bases with no gene match: 10. The CDR3 runs 17 residues. The germline V gene encodes CDR1 SQVTM and CDR2 ANQGSEA. The CDR3 sequence is CSVVGTGGPFNTDTQYF. CDR3 nucleotides: TGCAGCGTTGTCGGGACAGGGGGCCCATTCAACACAGATACGCAGTATTTT.

The rearrangement joins TRBV7-2 to TRBJ2-7; tentatively, D is TRBD2 (5 bases). V lost 8 bases to trimming and J lost 1 base, with 18 bases between them. Per the germline V gene, CDR1 is SGHTA and CDR2 is FQGNSA. The CDR3 has 15 residues. In nucleotides, the CDR3 is TGTGCCAGCTCGTCGGGCGGACTGAGTTCCTACGAGCAGTACTTC. Amino acids: CASSSGGLSSYEQYF.

The V gene is TRBV15, the J gene TRBJ2-7; D might be TRBD1 or TRBD2, each matching 5 bases. The CDR3 is 20 residues long. The V gene's germline CDR1 is LNHNV and CDR2 YYDKDF (reference sequence). V was shortened by 0 bases and J by 1 base, with 25 bases between the two germline ends. The CDR3 spells CATSRDWVQGEGSQSYEQYF. The DNA for the CDR3 is TGTGCCACCAGCAGAGATTGGGTCCAAGGCGAGGGGTCCCAATCCTACGAGCAGTACTTC.

This chain joins TRBV18 and TRBJ2-1; the match to TRBD1 covers 9 bases. The V and J ends lost 3 bases and 5 bases, in that order; junction bases with no gene match: 2. The CDR3 is 14 residues long. CDR1 KGHSH and CDR2 LQKENI come from the germline V gene. The CDR3 nucleotides read TGTGCCAGCTCACCCAGACAGGGGGACAATGAGCAGTTCTTC. This translates into CASSPRQGDNEQFF.

This clonotype turned up a few times. Germline and junction disagree at one end, which may indicate a read error. The V gene is TRBV7-7, the J gene TRBJ2-1; D gene unclear. The length of the CDR3 is 12 residues. Germline V gene sequence: CDR1 SSHAT, CDR2 FNYEAQ (reference sequence). This CDR3 is CASSSADNEQFF. CDR3 sequence (DNA): TGTGCTAGCAGCTCCGCGGACAATGAGCAGTTCTTC. Full variable domain (missing parts from reference TRBV7-7 and TRBJ2-1): GAGVSQSPRYKVTKRGQDVTLRCDPISSHATLYWYQQALGQGPEFLTYFNYEAQPDKSGLPSDRFSAERPEGSISTLTIQRTEQRDSAMYRCASSSADNEQFFGPGTRLTVL.

V gene TRBV7-2 combines with J gene TRBJ2-7; no clear D. CDR3 length: 16 residues. Germline V gene sequence: CDR1 SGHTA, CDR2 FQGNSA. Trimming took off 5 bases at V and 3 bases at J, with 20 bases between the two ends. CDR3 sequence: CASSPTIRTGNYEQYF. CDR3 bases: TGTGCCAGCAGCCCAACCATTCGGACGGGCAACTACGAGCAGTACTTC.

This clonotype was observed a few times. The V and J genes are TRBV6-2 or TRBV6-3 and TRBJ2-1; TRBD2 matches 9 bases. Losses at the gene ends were 4 bases for V and 7 bases for J; bases not matched to a gene: 11. CDR1 is MNHEY, CDR2 SVGEGT, per germline. CDR3 length: 16 residues. Here the CDR3 reads CASSSPTSGLTNEQFF. The CDR3 DNA reads as TGTGCCAGCAGTTCTCCGACTAGCGGTTTAACGAATGAGCAGTTCTTC.

The chain's CDR3 is CASSQAYGGLRVDTQYF. CDR3 coding DNA: TGCGCCAGCAGCCAAGCATACGGCGGGCTACGTGTAGATACGCAGTATTTT. The rearrangement links TRBV4-1 to TRBJ2-3; a weak D match, TRBD2 (5 bases). The ends were cut back, 1 base at V and 5 bases at J, with 19 bases in the middle. Germline V gives CDR1 MGHRA, CDR2 YSYEKL. This CDR3 spans 17 amino acids.

The V call is TRBV2, the J call TRBJ2-3; 8 nucleotides agree with TRBD1. The CDR3 is made up of 19 amino acids. J gave up 4 bases and V 2 bases, and 17 bases lay outside the gene matches. Germline values: CDR1 SNHLY, CDR2 FYNNEI. The CDR3 sequence is CASSESSSSRAGGADTQYF. The CDR3 DNA is TGTGCCAGCAGTGAATCATCTAGTTCTCGGGCAGGGGGCGCAGATACGCAGTATTTT.

This clonotype was observed a handful of times. This chain links TRBV28 with TRBJ1-1; TRBD1 is a possible D gene (5 bases). The V gene's germline CDR1 is MDHEN and CDR2 SYDVKM. V was cut by 1 base and J by 0 bases, with 27 bases left in between. The CDR3 sequence is 21 residues long. The CDR3 sequence: CASSLFRVGEMGFWMNTEAFF. The CDR3 DNA follows: TGTGCCAGCAGTTTATTTCGGGTAGGGGAAATGGGTTTTTGGATGAACACTGAAGCTTTCTTT.

A few counts support this clonotype. The chain carries TRBV9 and TRBJ2-4; D is perhaps TRBD2 (5 bases). V dropped 0 bases and J dropped 1 base, with 14 bases sitting between them. CDR3 length: 17 residues. Per germline, CDR1 SGDLS and CDR2 YYNGEE. The CDR3 bases are TGTGCCAGCAGCGTAGCTACGGGAAGGGATGCCAAAAACATTCAGTACTTC. Translating it yields CASSVATGRDAKNIQYF. The full variable domain, in which reference TRBV9 and TRBJ2-4 provide the parts outside the CDR3, is DSGVTQTPKHLITATGQRVTLRCSPRSGDLSVYWYQQSLDQGLQFLIQYYNGEERAKGNILERFSAQQFPDLHSELNLSSLELGDSALYFCASSVATGRDAKNIQYFGAGTRLSVL.